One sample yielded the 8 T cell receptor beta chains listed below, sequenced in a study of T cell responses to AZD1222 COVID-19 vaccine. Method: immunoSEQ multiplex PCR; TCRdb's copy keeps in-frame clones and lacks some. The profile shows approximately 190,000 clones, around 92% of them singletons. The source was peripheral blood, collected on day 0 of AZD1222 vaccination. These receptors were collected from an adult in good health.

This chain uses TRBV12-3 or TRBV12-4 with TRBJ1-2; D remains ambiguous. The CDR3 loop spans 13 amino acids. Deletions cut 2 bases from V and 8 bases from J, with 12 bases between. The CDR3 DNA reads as TGTGCCAGCAGTTTACAGGTTGAGGGAGGCTACACCTTC. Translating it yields CASSLQVEGGYTF.

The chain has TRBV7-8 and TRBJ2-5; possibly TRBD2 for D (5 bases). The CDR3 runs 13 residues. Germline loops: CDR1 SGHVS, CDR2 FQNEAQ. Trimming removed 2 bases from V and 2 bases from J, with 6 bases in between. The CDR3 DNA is TGTGCCAGCAGCTTACGGAGGCAAGAGACCCAGTACTTC. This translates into CASSLRRQETQYF.

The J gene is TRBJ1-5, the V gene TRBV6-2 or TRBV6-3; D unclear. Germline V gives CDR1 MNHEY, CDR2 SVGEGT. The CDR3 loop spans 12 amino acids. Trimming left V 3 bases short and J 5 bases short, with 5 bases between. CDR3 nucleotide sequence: TGTGCCAGCAGTTATGCGGATCAGCCCCAGCATTTT. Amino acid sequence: CASSYADQPQHF.

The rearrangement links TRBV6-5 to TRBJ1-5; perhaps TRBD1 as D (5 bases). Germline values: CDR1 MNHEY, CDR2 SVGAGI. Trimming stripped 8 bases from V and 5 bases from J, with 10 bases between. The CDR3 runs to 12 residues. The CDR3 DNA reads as TGTGCCAGCCGGGGGTCATATCAGCCCCAGCATTTT. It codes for CASRGSYQPQHF.

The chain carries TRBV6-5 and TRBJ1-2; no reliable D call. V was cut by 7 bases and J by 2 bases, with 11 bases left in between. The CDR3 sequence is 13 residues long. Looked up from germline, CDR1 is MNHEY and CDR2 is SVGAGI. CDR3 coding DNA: TGTGCCAGCAACCACGGGCCCAACTATGGCTACACCTTC. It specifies CASNHGPNYGYTF.

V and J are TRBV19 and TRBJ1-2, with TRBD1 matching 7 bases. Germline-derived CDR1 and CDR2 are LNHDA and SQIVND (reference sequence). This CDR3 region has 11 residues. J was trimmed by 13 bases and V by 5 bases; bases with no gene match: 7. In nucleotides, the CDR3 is TGTGCCAGTAGTCTGACAGGGCCCATCACCTTC. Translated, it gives CASSLTGPITF.

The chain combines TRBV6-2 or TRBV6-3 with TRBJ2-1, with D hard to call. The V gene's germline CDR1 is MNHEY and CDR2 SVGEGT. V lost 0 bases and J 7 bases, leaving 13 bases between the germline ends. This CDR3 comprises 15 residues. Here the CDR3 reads CASSYSIRPQNEQFF. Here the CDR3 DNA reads TGTGCCAGCAGTTACTCGATTCGACCACAGAATGAGCAGTTCTTC.

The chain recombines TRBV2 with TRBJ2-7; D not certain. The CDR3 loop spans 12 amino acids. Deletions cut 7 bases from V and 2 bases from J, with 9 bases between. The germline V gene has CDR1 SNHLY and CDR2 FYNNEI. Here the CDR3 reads CASKLDPYEQYF. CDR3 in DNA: TGTGCCAGCAAGCTAGATCCCTACGAGCAGTACTTC. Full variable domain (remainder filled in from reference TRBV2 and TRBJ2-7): EPEVTQTPSHQVTQMGQEVILRCVPISNHLYFYWYRQILGQKVEFLVSFYNNEISEKSEIFDDQFSVERPDGSNFTLKIRSTKLEDSAMYFCASKLDPYEQYFGPGTRLTVT.